The 23 T cell receptor beta chains given below trace back to one sample, sequenced in a study of T-cell memory formation after mild COVID-19. TCRdb re-analysed the 5' RACE reads in MiXCR, keeping a single row per CDR3 protein. Of roughly 52,000 distinct CDR3 sequences in the sample, 7% to 8% were seen once. The material sequenced was PBMCs or a T cell subset sorted from them (not recorded which). These receptors originate from a man younger than 35 who had mild COVID-19 (a few samples of this study predate the infection). Cell type and time point are not known.

This chain uses TRBV5-1 with TRBJ2-5, with TRBD2 identical over 9 bases. Germline lookup yields CDR1 SGHRS and CDR2 YFSETQ. V gave up 5 bases and J gave up 5 bases; unmatched junction bases: 7. This CDR3 is built from 14 residues. The CDR3 coding sequence is TGCGCCAGCAGACCGGGACTAGCCATGGAGACCCAGTACTTC. This translates into CASRPGLAMETQYF.

A few counts support this clonotype. V is TRBV7-6 and J is TRBJ2-3; 7 bases are a match to TRBD2. The CDR3 consists of 14 residues. In germline, CDR1 is SGHVS, CDR2 FNYEAQ. The ends lost 5 bases at V and 2 bases at J; junction bases unmatched: 4. For the CDR3, the DNA is TGTGCCAGCAGCCCAGCGGGGAACACAGATACGCAGTATTTT. It specifies CASSPAGNTDTQYF. Combining the CDR3 with reference TRBV7-6 and TRBJ2-3 gives the whole variable domain GAGVSQSPRYKVTKRGQDVALRCDPISGHVSLYWYRQALGQGPEFLTYFNYEAQQDKSGLPNDRFSAERPEGSISTLTIQRTEQRDSAMYRCASSPAGNTDTQYFGPGTRLTVL.

This clonotype was seen a handful of times. The chain carries TRBV5-4 and TRBJ2-3, with 12 bases matching TRBD2. J gave up 6 bases and V 4 bases, and 12 bases lay outside the gene matches. This CDR3 has 17 residues. From germline, CDR1 is SGHNT and CDR2 YYREEE (reference sequence). The CDR3 is CASSPGSGLAGGDTQYF. CDR3 DNA sequence: TGTGCCAGCAGCCCAGGATCGGGACTAGCGGGCGGTGATACGCAGTATTTT.

This clonotype occurred many times. V gene TRBV6-5 combines with J gene TRBJ2-2; 8 nucleotides match TRBD1. CDR1 is MNHEY and CDR2 is SVGAGI in the germline V gene. J lost 7 bases, V lost 2 bases, and 9 bases had no gene match. The CDR3 runs 16 residues. CDR3 in amino acids: CASSYPQGAGLGELFF. CDR3 DNA: TGTGCCAGCAGTTACCCGCAGGGGGCAGGCCTCGGGGAGCTGTTTTTT.

This clonotype was detected only a few times. The chain recombines TRBV3-1 with TRBJ2-2; D not certain. Germline V lookup: CDR1 LGHDT, CDR2 YNNKEL (reference sequence). Trimming shortened V by 1 base and J by 5 bases, and 5 bases separated the two germline ends. The CDR3 contains 13 residues. CDR3 sequence reads: CASSQGGTGELFF. CDR3 DNA sequence: TGTGCCAGCAGCCAAGGGGGAACCGGGGAGCTGTTTTTT.

The chain joins TRBV6-2 or TRBV6-3 to TRBJ1-5; unclear D gene. The CDR3 contains 12 residues. Germline V CDR1 and CDR2: MNHEY, SVGEGT. The V end was cut by 6 bases, the J end by 9 bases, with 12 bases between. In nucleotides, the CDR3 is TGTGCCAGCAGCCCGGACCTGGGGCCCCAGCATTTT. Amino acid sequence: CASSPDLGPQHF.

This clonotype was counted only a few times. The rearrangement uses TRBV12-3 or TRBV12-4 and TRBJ2-3, with a weak D call TRBD2 (6 bases). The CDR3 is 15 amino acids. V was clipped by 4 bases and J by 10 bases, with 21 bases between them. DNA of the CDR3: TGTGCCAGCAGTTCGGAGACCGGGGGAATTTTGGCGCAGTATTTT. Translation gives CASSSETGGILAQYF.

In its sample, this clonotype was seen many times. The CDR3 coding sequence is TGCAGTGCTAGAGAGACAGGTGGCGAGCAGTACTTC. The encoded protein is CSARETGGEQYF. V and J are TRBV20-1 and TRBJ2-7, with a tentative D call TRBD1 (6 bases). V was shortened by 0 bases and J by 6 bases, with 9 bases between the two germline ends. The CDR3 is made up of 12 amino acids. The germline gives CDR1 DFQATT, CDR2 SNEGSKA (reference sequence).

This clonotype was seen only a few times. The CDR3 nucleotides read TGTGCCAGCAGCTTAGAGAGGACGTCCTACGAGCAGTACGTC. This codes for CASSLERTSYEQYV. The chain carries TRBV11-2 and TRBJ2-7; no clear D. This CDR3 has 14 amino acids. Per germline, CDR1 SGHAT and CDR2 FQNNGV. Trimming cost V 0 bases and J 1 base, with 7 bases left between them.

This clonotype occurred many times. The chain recombines TRBV28 with TRBJ2-7; 13 bases agree with TRBD2. Germline V gene sequence: CDR1 MDHEN, CDR2 SYDVKM. This CDR3 is built from 15 residues. With V trimmed by 3 bases and J by 2 bases, 1 base remained unmatched. Here the CDR3 reads CASSLGLAGTYEQYF. The DNA of the CDR3 is TGTGCCAGCAGTTTGGGACTAGCGGGGACCTACGAGCAGTACTTC.

V gene TRBV20-1 combines with J gene TRBJ2-1; 13 bases map to TRBD2. Per germline, CDR1 DFQATT and CDR2 SNEGSKA (reference sequence). The CDR3 length is 14 residues. The junction had 11 bases not matched to a gene; V was cut back by 5 bases and J by 13 bases. CDR3 region: CSADTTGTSGVQFF. CDR3 nucleotides: TGCAGTGCTGACACCACCGGGACTAGCGGGGTACAGTTCTTC.

This rearrangement joins TRBV7-3 to TRBJ2-2; D gene ambiguous. Trimming removed 6 bases from V and 4 bases from J, with 12 bases in between. The CDR3 covers 14 residues. Germline V lookup: CDR1 SGHTA, CDR2 FQGTGA. Here the CDR3 reads CASRQTSGTGELFF. DNA of the CDR3: TGTGCCAGCAGACAAACCTCGGGCACCGGGGAGCTGTTTTTT. Full variable domain (remainder filled in from reference TRBV7-3 and TRBJ2-2): GAGVSQTPSNKVTEKGKYVELRCDPISGHTALYWYRQSLGQGPEFLIYFQGTGAADDSGLPNDRFFAVRPEGSVSTLKIQRTERGDSAVYLCASRQTSGTGELFFGEGSRLTVL.

This clonotype was seen only a few times. The chain combines TRBV18 with TRBJ2-1; the match to TRBD1 covers 9 bases. The CDR3 is 16 amino acids. Germline values: CDR1 KGHSH, CDR2 LQKENI. Unmatched junction bases numbered 3, after V lost 2 bases and J lost 1 base. Here the CDR3 reads CASSPGTGTSYNEQFF. CDR3 DNA sequence: TGTGCCAGCTCACCAGGGACAGGGACATCCTACAATGAGCAGTTCTTC.

The CDR3 bases are TGTGCCAGCAGCCCGGGACCGAACGGGCAGTACTTC. It codes for CASSPGPNGQYF. The V call is TRBV11-2, the J call TRBJ2-7, with D possibly being TRBD1 or TRBD2 (5 bases each). The CDR3 runs 12 residues. Germline V gives CDR1 SGHAT, CDR2 FQNNGV. V was pared by 5 bases and J by 9 bases, with 14 bases between.

This clonotype was observed many times. The chain employs TRBV10-2 and TRBJ1-2; no reliable D call. CDR3 length equals 14 residues. The V gene's germline CDR1 is WSHSY and CDR2 SAAADI. The ends were cut back, 0 bases at V and 8 bases at J, with 13 bases in the middle. CDR3 in DNA: TGCGCCAGCAGTGAGTCATGGCCCACCGGGGGCTACACCTTC. Its protein product is CASSESWPTGGYTF.

This clonotype was observed at least ten times. The CDR3 nucleotides are TGTGCCAGCAGCTTAGTAGGTAGCCGTTCCGAGACCCAGTACTTC. Protein sequence: CASSLVGSRSETQYF. V usage is TRBV7-9 and J usage is TRBJ2-5; D is ambiguous. Germline V gene data show CDR1 as SEHNR and CDR2 as FQNEAQ (reference sequence). Trimming cost V 1 base and J 5 bases, with 14 bases left between them. This CDR3 region has 15 residues.

The J gene is TRBJ2-2, the V gene TRBV5-4; D is unclear. With 2 bases removed from V and 9 bases from J, the gap between germline ends came to 17 bases. The CDR3 loop spans 15 amino acids. The V gene's germline CDR1 is SGHNT and CDR2 YYREEE (reference sequence). In nucleotides, the CDR3 is TGTGCCAGCAGCTTCAACCCTGGACCGTCCCGGGAGCTGTTTTTT. Protein sequence: CASSFNPGPSRELFF.

V is TRBV30 and J is TRBJ1-1; 7 nucleotides match TRBD1. This CDR3 comprises 15 residues. Germline CDR1 GTSNPN, CDR2 SVGIG (reference sequence). V lost 4 bases to trimming and J lost 1 base; unmatched junction nucleotides: 9. The chain's CDR3 is CAWIVRGSGNTEAFF. The CDR3 nucleotides read TGTGCCTGGATCGTCAGGGGGTCAGGGAACACTGAAGCTTTCTTT.

A few counts support this clonotype. The chain couples TRBV6-6 to TRBJ1-1; 11 bases are shared with TRBD1. Trimming cost V 7 bases and J 3 bases; bases outside gene matches: 19. Germline CDR1 MNHNY, CDR2 SVGAGI (reference sequence). This CDR3 has 19 amino acids. CDR3 loop: CASTPAPGQGASPHTEAFF. Here the CDR3 DNA reads TGTGCCAGCACACCTGCCCCCGGACAGGGGGCTTCACCCCACACTGAAGCTTTCTTT.

This clonotype was seen ten or more times. This chain uses TRBV20-1 with TRBJ2-7; TRBD1 is a possible D gene (5 bases). The CDR3 contains 14 residues. CDR1 and CDR2 (germline): DFQATT, SNEGSKA (reference sequence). Trimming removed 1 base from V and 3 bases from J, with 13 bases in between. The CDR3 bases are TGCAGTGCTAGAGGCCAGCTGGGGCTCTACGAGCAGTACGTC. Its protein is CSARGQLGLYEQYV.

This clonotype has only a few counts. The rearrangement uses TRBV4-2 and TRBJ1-1; D is perhaps TRBD1 (6 bases). V lost 1 base and J lost 1, with 13 bases in between. The CDR3 is 16 amino acids. Per the germline V gene, CDR1 is LGHNA and CDR2 is YNFKEQ. Here the CDR3 reads CASSQGGQKGNTEAFF. The DNA of the CDR3 is TGTGCCAGCAGCCAAGGGGGGCAGAAGGGGAACACTGAAGCTTTCTTT.

The J gene is TRBJ2-5, the V gene TRBV20-1; D is uncertain. This CDR3 has 12 residues. The germline V gene has CDR1 DFQATT and CDR2 SNEGSKA (reference sequence). V shed 4 bases and J shed 3 bases, with 9 bases lying between them. CDR3 amino acids: CSANRRKETQYF. DNA for the CDR3: TGCAGTGCTAATCGTAGGAAAGAGACCCAGTACTTC.

This clonotype was seen a few times. The rearrangement joins TRBV14 to TRBJ1-1; D gene unclear. This CDR3 contains 13 residues. Deletions cut 4 bases from V and 0 bases from J, with 6 bases between. Germline loops: CDR1 SGHDN, CDR2 FVKESK. The CDR3 DNA follows: TGTGCCAGCAGCCGAATGATGAACACTGAAGCTTTCTTT. It encodes CASSRMMNTEAFF. The full variable domain, with the rest looked up from reference TRBV14 and TRBJ1-1, is EAGVTQFPSHSVIEKGQTVTLRCDPISGHDNLYWYRRVMGKEIKFLLHFVKESKQDESGMPNNRFLAERTGGTYSTLKVQPAELEDSGVYFCASSRMMNTEAFFGQGTRLTVV.